This TCR beta chain originates from a study of graft-versus-host responses after intestinal transplantation. Study details: Each recipient received anti-thymocyte globulin induction, then tacrolimus and steroids for approximately three years. Study-wide results and limits: Graft-donor T cell macrochimerism coincided with high graft-versus-host to host-versus-graft clonal ratios in allografts. Recipient marrow harbored GvH clones, some of which surfaced first in ileum or blood. Among circulating GvH clones, peak levels were associated with early post-transplant declines in HvG clones.

Only in-frame clones appear in the TCRdb table, and some are missing; sequencing was by immunoSEQ multiplex PCR. The sample consists of 99,000 or so clones, about 83% of them appearing once. Concerning this clone itself: Its target is not known.

V lost 5 bases and J lost 3; bases outside the gene matches: 4. The CDR3 runs 15 residues. Per germline, CDR1 SGHVS and CDR2 FNYEAQ. The genes are TRBV7-6 and TRBJ2-3; TRBD1 matches at 11 bases. The source is a human patient who received an intestinal transplant, so some T cells may come from the graft donor. The specimen comprised PBMCs, sampled 255 days after intestinal transplant. CDR3 region: CASSAGQGGTDTQYF. The DNA for the CDR3 is TGTGCCAGCAGCGCGGGACAGGGGGGGACAGATACGCAGTATTTT.